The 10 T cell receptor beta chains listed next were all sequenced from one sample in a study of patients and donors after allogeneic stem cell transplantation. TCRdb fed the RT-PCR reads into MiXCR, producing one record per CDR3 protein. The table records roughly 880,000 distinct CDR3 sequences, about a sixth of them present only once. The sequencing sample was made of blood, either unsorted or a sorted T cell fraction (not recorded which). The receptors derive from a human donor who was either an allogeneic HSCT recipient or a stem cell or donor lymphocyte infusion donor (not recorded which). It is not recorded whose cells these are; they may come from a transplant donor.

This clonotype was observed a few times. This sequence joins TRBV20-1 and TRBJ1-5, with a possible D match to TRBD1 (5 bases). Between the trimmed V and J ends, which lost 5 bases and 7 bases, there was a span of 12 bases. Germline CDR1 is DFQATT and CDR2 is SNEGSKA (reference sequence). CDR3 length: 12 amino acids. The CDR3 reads CSASQGGQPQHF. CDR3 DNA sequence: TGCAGTGCTTCCCAGGGAGGACAGCCCCAGCATTTT.

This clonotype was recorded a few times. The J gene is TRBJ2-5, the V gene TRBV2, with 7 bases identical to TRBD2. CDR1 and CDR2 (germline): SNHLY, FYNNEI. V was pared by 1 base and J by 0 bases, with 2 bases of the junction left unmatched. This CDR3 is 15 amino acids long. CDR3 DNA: TGTGCCAGCAGTGAAGAGCGGGGCTACCAAGAGACCCAGTACTTC. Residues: CASSEERGYQETQYF.

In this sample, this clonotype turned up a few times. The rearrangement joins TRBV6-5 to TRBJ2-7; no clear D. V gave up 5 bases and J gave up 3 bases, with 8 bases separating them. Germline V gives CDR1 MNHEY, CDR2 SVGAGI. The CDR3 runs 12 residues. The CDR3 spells CASSPDVYEQYF. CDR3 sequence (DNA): TGTGCCAGCAGTCCTGACGTCTACGAGCAGTACTTC.

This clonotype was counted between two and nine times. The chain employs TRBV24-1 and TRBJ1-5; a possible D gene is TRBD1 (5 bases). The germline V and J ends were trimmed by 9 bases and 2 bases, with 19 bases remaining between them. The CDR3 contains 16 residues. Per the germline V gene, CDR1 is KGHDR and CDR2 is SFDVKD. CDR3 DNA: TGTGCCACCTCGACGTTGACTGGGGGAGGCAATCAGCCCCAGCATTTT. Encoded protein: CATSTLTGGGNQPQHF.

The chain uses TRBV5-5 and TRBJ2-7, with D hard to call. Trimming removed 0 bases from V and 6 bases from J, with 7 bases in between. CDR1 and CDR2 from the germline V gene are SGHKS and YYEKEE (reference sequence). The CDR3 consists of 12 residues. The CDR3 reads CASSLDGVEQYF. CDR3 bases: TGTGCCAGCAGCTTGGATGGGGTCGAGCAGTACTTC. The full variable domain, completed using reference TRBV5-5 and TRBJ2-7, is DAGVTQSPTHLIKTRGQQVTLRCSPISGHKSVSWYQQVLGQGPQFIFQYYEKEERGRGNFPDRFSARQFPNYSSELNVNALLLGDSALYLCASSLDGVEQYFGPGTRLTVT.

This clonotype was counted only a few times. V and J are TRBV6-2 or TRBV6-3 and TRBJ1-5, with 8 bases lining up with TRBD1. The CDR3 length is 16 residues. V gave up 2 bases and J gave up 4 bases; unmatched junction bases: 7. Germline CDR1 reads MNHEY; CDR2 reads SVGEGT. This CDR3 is CASSYRRTGLNQPQHF. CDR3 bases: TGTGCCAGCAGTTACCGTAGGACAGGGTTGAATCAGCCCCAGCATTTT.

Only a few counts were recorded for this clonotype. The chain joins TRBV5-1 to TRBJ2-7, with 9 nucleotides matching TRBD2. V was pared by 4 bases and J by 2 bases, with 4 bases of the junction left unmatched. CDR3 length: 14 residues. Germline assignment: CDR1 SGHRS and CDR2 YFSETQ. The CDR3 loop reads CASSLPSGAYEQYF. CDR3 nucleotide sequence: TGCGCCAGCAGCCTTCCTAGCGGGGCCTACGAGCAGTACTTC.

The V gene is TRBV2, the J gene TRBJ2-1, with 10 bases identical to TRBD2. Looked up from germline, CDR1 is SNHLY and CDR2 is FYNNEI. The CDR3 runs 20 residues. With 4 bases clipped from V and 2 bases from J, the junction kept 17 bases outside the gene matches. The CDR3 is CASSGTGGLAGDFAYNEQFF. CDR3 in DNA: TGTGCCAGCAGTGGGACTGGGGGGCTAGCGGGAGATTTTGCCTACAATGAGCAGTTCTTC.

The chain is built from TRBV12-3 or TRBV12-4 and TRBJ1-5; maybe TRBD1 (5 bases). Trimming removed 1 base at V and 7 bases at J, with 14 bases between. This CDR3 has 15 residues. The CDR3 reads CASSLGLSRGQPQHF. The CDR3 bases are TGTGCCAGCAGTTTAGGGCTCTCAAGGGGACAGCCCCAGCATTTT.

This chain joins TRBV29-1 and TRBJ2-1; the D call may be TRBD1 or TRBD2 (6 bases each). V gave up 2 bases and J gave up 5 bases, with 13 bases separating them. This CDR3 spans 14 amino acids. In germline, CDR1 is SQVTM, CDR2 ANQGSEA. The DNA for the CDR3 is TGCAGCGTTGAATCCTTTGGGGGGCACAATGAGCAGTTCTTC. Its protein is CSVESFGGHNEQFF.